These 22 T cell receptor beta chains were sequenced from one sample in a study of blood T cell repertoires in COVID-19. Sequenced by immunoSEQ multiplex PCR; TCRdb stores in-frame clones only, minus some. Of hundreds of thousands of clones in the sample, roughly nine tenths were seen once. Sequenced material: PBMCs or T cells enriched from blood (not recorded which). The receptors were gathered from a man between 18 and 35 years old who had recovered from COVID-19.

The chain has TRBV11-3 and TRBJ2-2, with 8 bases matching TRBD2. The germline gives CDR1 SGHNT, CDR2 YENEEA. Germline trimming cut 4 bases from V and 5 bases from J; bases unmatched to any gene: 9. The CDR3 contains 16 residues. The CDR3 region is CASSSNGGVRTGELFF. The CDR3 DNA reads TGTGCCAGCAGCTCCAACGGGGGGGTGAGGACCGGGGAGCTGTTTTTT. The variable domain in full, completed from reference TRBV11-3 and TRBJ2-2, reads EAGVVQSPRYKIIEKKQPVAFWCNPISGHNTLYWYLQNLGQGPELLIRYENEEAVDDSQLPKDRFSAERLKGVDSTLKIQPAELGDSAVYLCASSSNGGVRTGELFFGEGSRLTVL.

This chain uses TRBV4-1 with TRBJ1-3; TRBD1 matches at 8 bases. The CDR3 is made up of 16 amino acids. The germline V gene has CDR1 MGHRA and CDR2 YSYEKL. Trimming cost V 4 bases and J 2 bases; bases outside gene matches: 7. The CDR3 loop reads CASSPGQGLTGNTIYF. The DNA for the CDR3 is TGCGCCAGCAGCCCCGGACAGGGCCTGACTGGAAACACCATATATTTT.

The chain carries TRBV5-8 and TRBJ2-1, with TRBD1 identical over 8 bases. From germline, CDR1 is SGHTS and CDR2 YDEGEE. After removal of 0 bases from V and 7 bases from J, the junction contained 9 bases not matched to a gene. This CDR3 has 16 residues. CDR3 coding DNA: TGTGCCAGCAGCTTGGCCAGGGGGCCGATCCATAATGAGCAGTTCTTC. Translation: CASSLARGPIHNEQFF.

V and J are TRBV28 and TRBJ1-2; D is ambiguous. The CDR3 has 15 amino acids. Germline lookup yields CDR1 MDHEN and CDR2 SYDVKM. V was cut by 5 bases and J by 5 bases, with 18 bases left in between. Here the CDR3 DNA reads TGTGCCAGCAGTCTCGGAGAGTTCGGGTCTTATGGCTACACCTTC. This sequence encodes CASSLGEFGSYGYTF.

For the CDR3, the DNA is TGTGCCACCAAAGCCGGGGGTACTTCGAACCTACTCTATGGCTACACCTTC. Its translation is CATKAGGTSNLLYGYTF. The rearrangement joins TRBV10-3 to TRBJ1-2; D is perhaps TRBD1 (5 bases). Germline lookup yields CDR1 ENHRY and CDR2 SYGVKD. The V end lost 10 bases, the J end lost 4 bases, and 28 bases lay between the germline ends. This CDR3 is built from 17 residues.

The chain links TRBV11-2 to TRBJ2-7; D is unclear. Trimming shortened V by 5 bases and J by 6 bases, and 14 bases separated the two germline ends. From germline, CDR1 is SGHAT and CDR2 FQNNGV. The CDR3 extends over 13 amino acids. CDR3 nucleotide sequence: TGTGCCAGCAGCAACCGAAGGTCAGGCGAGCAGTACTTC. Protein product: CASSNRRSGEQYF.

The chain couples TRBV4-1 to TRBJ1-2; D is unclear. V was pared by 3 bases and J by 3 bases, with 14 bases between. The germline V gene encodes CDR1 MGHRA and CDR2 YSYEKL. The CDR3 is 15 residues long. In nucleotides, the CDR3 is TGCGCCAGCAGCCACCCTGGCCACCCCGACTATGGCTACACCTTC. This gives the protein CASSHPGHPDYGYTF.

As DNA, the CDR3 is TGTGCCAGCAGTCAGGACGCCCCCGGGGGTGAGCAGTTCTTC. Amino acid sequence: CASSQDAPGGEQFF. The gene calls are TRBV6-4 and TRBJ2-1, with TRBD2 as a possible D gene (6 bases). Germline loops: CDR1 MRHNA, CDR2 SNTAGT. V lost 5 bases and J lost 9, with 17 bases in between. The CDR3 extends over 14 amino acids.

The chain is built from TRBV20-1 and TRBJ2-7; 10 bases are a match to TRBD2. From germline, CDR1 is DFQATT and CDR2 SNEGSKA (reference sequence). Trimming at V came to 3 bases and at J to 2 bases, leaving 1 base not matched to a gene. This CDR3 has 13 residues. The CDR3 is CSASTSGAYEQYF. CDR3 nucleotides: TGCAGTGCTAGTACTAGCGGGGCCTACGAGCAGTACTTC.

The chain combines TRBV29-1 with TRBJ1-2, with 7 bases aligning to TRBD1. There are 14 residues in the CDR3. CDR1 SQVTM and CDR2 ANQGSEA come from the germline V gene. J lost 4 bases, V lost 6 bases, and 11 bases had no gene match. CDR3 protein: CSVLGQATLYGYTF. The CDR3 DNA sequence: TGCAGCGTCCTTGGACAGGCCACCCTCTATGGCTACACCTTC.

This clone was seen a few times. The chain has TRBV21-1 and TRBJ2-4; the listed D gene, TRBD1, was not tested against the DNA. TRBV21-1 corresponds to a pseudogene. The CDR3 loop spans 17 amino acids. CDR3 DNA: TGTGCCAGCAGCAAATACCAAACAGGGGTAGCCAAAAACATTCAGTACTTC. This encodes CASSKYQTGVAKNIQYF.

The rearrangement links TRBV28 to TRBJ2-6; 9 positions match TRBD2. This CDR3 region has 19 residues. Germline loops: CDR1 MDHEN, CDR2 SYDVKM. The trim removed 6 bases at V and 0 bases at J, leaving 12 bases unmatched. For the CDR3, the DNA is TGTGCCAGCAGCCGAGGACTAGCGCGAACAAGCTCTGGGGCCAACGTCCTGACTTTC. Amino acids: CASSRGLARTSSGANVLTF.

In its sample, this clone was seen once. The rearrangement links TRBV30 to TRBJ2-1, with 7 bases lining up with TRBD2. The CDR3 is 16 residues long. The germline CDR1 and CDR2 sequences are GTSNPN and SVGIG (reference sequence). Trimming at V came to 2 bases and at J to 4 bases, leaving 11 bases not matched to a gene. Here the CDR3 DNA reads TGTGCCTGGAGTTTGGGCGGGAGCTTCCCTTACAATGAGCAGTTCTTC. Its translation is CAWSLGGSFPYNEQFF.

Details on this clone: Other DNA sequences from this sample encode an identical CDR3 as well. V gene TRBV5-4 combines with J gene TRBJ2-3; 12 nucleotides match TRBD2. Per the germline V gene, CDR1 is SGHNT and CDR2 is YYREEE (reference sequence). The V segment lost 2 bases and the J segment 2 bases; nucleotides outside the gene matches: 3. This CDR3 region has 16 residues. The CDR3 DNA sequence: TGTGCCAGCAGCTTACGACTAGCGGGGGCCACAGATACGCAGTATTTT. It encodes CASSLRLAGATDTQYF.

The chain has TRBV16 and TRBJ2-7; 8 nucleotides align to TRBD2. Germline assignment: CDR1 KGHSY and CDR2 FQNENV. The V and J ends lost 4 bases and 2 bases, in that order; junction bases with no gene match: 1. This CDR3 region has 13 residues. As DNA, the CDR3 is TGTGCCAGCAGCCCGGGGGGGGCCTACGAGCAGTACTTC. Amino acid sequence: CASSPGGAYEQYF.

The chain carries TRBV10-2 and TRBJ1-1, with TRBD1 identical over 7 bases. CDR3 length: 15 residues. CDR1 and CDR2 (germline): WSHSY, SAAADI. Trimming took 0 bases from V and 1 from J; bases not matched to a gene: 2. CDR3 DNA: TGCGCCAGCAGTGAGTCAGGGGGCGGGAACACTGAAGCTTTCTTT. Its translation: CASSESGGGNTEAFF.

The chain is built from TRBV2 and TRBJ2-5; possible D gene TRBD2, 6 bases. The germline V and J ends were trimmed by 8 bases and 7 bases, with 20 bases remaining between them. The CDR3 length is 14 residues. Germline lookup yields CDR1 SNHLY and CDR2 FYNNEI. The CDR3 DNA reads as TGTGCCAGCGCCCAAGATAGCGGTTCCGGGACCCAGTACTTC. It specifies CASAQDSGSGTQYF.

This chain connects TRBV6-5 to TRBJ1-1; unclear D gene. Germline V gene sequence: CDR1 MNHEY, CDR2 SVGAGI. This CDR3 is built from 13 residues. Trimming took 5 bases from V and 4 from J, leaving 11 bases between them. The CDR3: CASSNTEGTEAFF. CDR3 DNA sequence: TGTGCCAGCAGTAATACTGAGGGCACTGAAGCTTTCTTT.

V usage is TRBV10-3 and J usage is TRBJ2-5; 8 bases match TRBD2. This CDR3 has 17 amino acids. J gave up 5 bases and V 0 bases, and 11 bases lay outside the gene matches. From germline, CDR1 is ENHRY and CDR2 SYGVKD. This CDR3 is CAISESTSSLAGETQYF. The CDR3 nucleotides read TGTGCCATCAGTGAGTCGACCTCGAGCCTAGCGGGCGAGACCCAGTACTTC.

The rearrangement uses TRBV28 and TRBJ2-7; the match to TRBD1 covers 9 bases. CDR3 size: 16 residues. The V and J ends lost 3 bases and 0 bases, in that order; junction bases with no gene match: 6. Germline V gene sequence: CDR1 MDHEN, CDR2 SYDVKM. The CDR3 sequence: CASSFPGTGSSYEQYF. The CDR3 DNA reads TGTGCCAGCAGTTTCCCCGGGACAGGGAGCTCCTACGAGCAGTACTTC.

V is TRBV7-9 and J is TRBJ1-5; 7 bases map to TRBD1. The germline CDR1 and CDR2 sequences are SEHNR and FQNEAQ (reference sequence). After removal of 6 bases from V and 3 bases from J, the junction contained 5 bases not matched to a gene. This CDR3 region has 14 residues. Here the CDR3 DNA reads TGTGCCAGCAGTACCGGGACAGACAATCAGCCCCAGCATTTT. Its protein product is CASSTGTDNQPQHF. The variable domain in full, completed from reference TRBV7-9 and TRBJ1-5, reads DTGVSQNPRHKITKRGQNVTFRCDPISEHNRLYWYRQTLGQGPEFLTYFQNEAQLEKSRLLSDRFSAERPKGSFSTLEIQRTEQGDSAMYLCASSTGTDNQPQHFGDGTRLSIL.

The chain is built from TRBV6-1 and TRBJ1-4, with 7 bases that match TRBD1. Per germline, CDR1 MNHNS and CDR2 SASEGT. CDR3 length equals 15 residues. Trimming took 0 bases from V and 7 from J; bases not matched to a gene: 5. The CDR3 coding sequence is TGTGCCAGCAGTGAAGCAGGGGGCTTTGGTGAAAAACTGTTTTTT. It codes for CASSEAGGFGEKLFF.